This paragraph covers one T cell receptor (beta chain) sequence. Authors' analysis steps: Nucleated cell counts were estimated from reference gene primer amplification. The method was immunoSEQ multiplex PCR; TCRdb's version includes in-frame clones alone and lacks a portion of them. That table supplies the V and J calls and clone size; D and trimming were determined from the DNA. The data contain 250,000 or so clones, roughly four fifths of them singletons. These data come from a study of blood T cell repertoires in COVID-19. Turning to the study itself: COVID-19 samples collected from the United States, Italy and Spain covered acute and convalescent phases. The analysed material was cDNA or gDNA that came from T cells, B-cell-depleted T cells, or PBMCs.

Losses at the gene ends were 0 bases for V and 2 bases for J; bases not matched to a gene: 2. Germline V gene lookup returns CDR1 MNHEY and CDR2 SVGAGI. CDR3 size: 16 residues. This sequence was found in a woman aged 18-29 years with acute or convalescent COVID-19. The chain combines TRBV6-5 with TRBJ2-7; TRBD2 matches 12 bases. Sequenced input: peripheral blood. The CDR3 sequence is CASSYSTSGGTYEQYF. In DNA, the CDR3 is TGTGCCAGCAGTTACTCGACTAGCGGGGGCACCTACGAGCAGTACTTC.